The rows below give T cell receptor beta chains drawn from one sample of a study of vaccination and CD4 T cells after COVID-19. Antigen specificity for these receptors is unknown. TCRdb analysed the PCR reads with MiXCR anew, one entry per CDR3 protein. The sample consists of about 6,500 distinct CDR3 sequences, approximately 52% of them appearing once. Sequenced material: CD4+ T cells from blood, cultured in vitro. Receptors were obtained from a human donor in good health. Both conserved end residues are part of each CDR3. The order of the fields is V gene, J gene, D gene, clone size, CDR3 DNA, CDR3 protein. D genes are given only for firm matches. The size field is filled for only some rows; it gives once, few, many or a size class.

TRBV24-1	TRBJ1-1	TRBD1	-	TGTGCCACCAGTGCCGTCGGACAGGGGGCTGAAGCTTTCTTT	CATSAVGQGAEAFF
TRBV12-3/TRBV12-4	TRBJ2-1	-	-	TGTGCCAGCAGTTTGTTCAGCAATGAGCAGTTCTTC	CASSLFSNEQFF
TRBV20-1	TRBJ1-3	-	few	TGCAGTGCTAGACAGCCCGCGAGCTCTGGAAACACCATATATTTT	CSARQPASSGNTIYF
TRBV12-3/TRBV12-4	TRBJ1-1	TRBD1	-	TGTGCCAGCAACCTATCCGGGACAGGGGGTTCTGAAGCTTTCTTT	CASNLSGTGGSEAFF
TRBV7-9	TRBJ1-2	-	few	TGTGCCAGCAGTTCTGGGCGCGGCTACACCTTC	CASSSGRGYTF
TRBV7-9	TRBJ1-1	-	few	TGTGCCAGCAGCTTATCAGGGGCGGTGGGTGAAGCTTTCTTT	CASSLSGAVGEAFF
TRBV6-1	TRBJ1-5	-	-	TGTGCCAGCAGGTCCTACGTCAATAATCAGCCCCAGCATTTT	CASRSYVNNQPQHF
TRBV6-2/TRBV6-3	TRBJ1-5	-	-	TGTGCCAGTCTAAGCCTCGCCCCGGGATTTCAGCCCCAGCATTTT	CASLSLAPGFQPQHF
TRBV19	TRBJ1-2	TRBD1	-	TGTGCCAGTAGTATAACAGGGGATGGCTACACCTTC	CASSITGDGYTF
TRBV6-5	TRBJ1-3	-	-	TGTGCCAGCAGTTACCGTATAGGGGCTGGAAACACCATATATTTT	CASSYRIGAGNTIYF
TRBV19	TRBJ1-4	-	-	TGTGCCAGTAGTTGGGCGGATGAAAAACTGTTTTTT	CASSWADEKLFF
TRBV5-8	TRBJ2-5	TRBD2	few	TGTGCCAGCAGCTTGGCGGCTAGCGGGGGTCTAGGGCAAGAGACCCAGTACTTC	CASSLAASGGLGQETQYF
TRBV7-2	TRBJ1-5	TRBD1	-	TGTGCCAGCAGCTCTAGGACAGGGGGCAATCAGCCCCAGCATTTT	CASSSRTGGNQPQHF
TRBV14	TRBJ1-2	-	once	TGTGCCAGCAGCCAAGATCAGGGCTATGGCTACACCTTC	CASSQDQGYGYTF
TRBV6-1	TRBJ2-7	-	-	TGTGCCAGCATGGAATTGTCCGGCCGCTACGAGCAGTACTTC	CASMELSGRYEQYF
TRBV6-1	TRBJ1-5	-	-	TGTGCCAGCAGGGACCGCGGTGGGGGGCGGGAGCAGCCCCAGCATTTT	CASRDRGGGREQPQHF
TRBV24-1	TRBJ2-3	-	-	TGTGCCACCAGTGATCCCAAGGGATCCGGGGGCACAGATACGCAGTATTTT	CATSDPKGSGGTDTQYF
TRBV20-1	TRBJ2-3	TRBD2	few	TGCAGTGCTGCTCATAGCGGGGGGCTTGATACGCAGTATTTT	CSAAHSGGLDTQYF
TRBV7-6	TRBJ1-4	-	medium-sized	TGTGCCAGCAGCCCCATGCAGGCAACTAATGAAAAACTGTTTTTT	CASSPMQATNEKLFF
TRBV10-1	TRBJ2-1	TRBD1	few	TGCGCCAGCAGTGGACAGGGGGCTCAGGACAATGAGCAGTTCTTC	CASSGQGAQDNEQFF
TRBV6-1	TRBJ1-5	TRBD1	few	TGTGCCAGCACACTCGGGACAGCTTATAGCAATCAGCCCCAGCATTTT	CASTLGTAYSNQPQHF
TRBV10-3	TRBJ2-7	-	-	TGTGCCATCAGTGAAAGGGTACAAACCTACGAGCAGTACTTC	CAISERVQTYEQYF
TRBV20-1	TRBJ2-1	TRBD2	-	TGCAGTGCTAGAGATGGCGGACTAGCGGGGTTCGGGCAGTTCTTC	CSARDGGLAGFGQFF
TRBV6-1	TRBJ2-5	TRBD1	few	TGTGCCAGCAGTCGAGACAGGGTCCAAGAGACCCAGTACTTC	CASSRDRVQETQYF
TRBV5-1	TRBJ2-1	-	-	TGCGCCAGCAGCTTGGTAGGGGTAAGTGAGCAGTTCTTC	CASSLVGVSEQFF
TRBV5-4	TRBJ1-1	-	-	TGTGCCAGCAGCTGGCGAGGGGGGAACACTGAAGCTTTCTTT	CASSWRGGNTEAFF
TRBV10-3	TRBJ2-7	-	few	TGTGCCATCAGGATCTCGGGTAGGGGATTCTCCTACGAGCAGTACTTC	CAIRISGRGFSYEQYF
TRBV29-1	TRBJ1-2	-	-	TGCAGCATTGATTGGCGGACTAACTATGGCTACACCTTC	CSIDWRTNYGYTF
TRBV6-1	TRBJ2-3	TRBD2	few	TGTGCCAGCATCGCTAGCGGGACAGATACGCAGTATTTT	CASIASGTDTQYF
TRBV19	TRBJ2-3	-	-	TGTGCCAGTAGTACCTTCCGCACAGATACGCAGTATTTT	CASSTFRTDTQYF
TRBV4-2	TRBJ1-4	-	-	TGTGCCAGCAGCACCAACAGTCGTGCAACTAATGAAAAACTGTTTTTT	CASSTNSRATNEKLFF
TRBV20-1	TRBJ1-1	TRBD1	few	TGCAGTGCCAACTTAGATCGGACAGGGGGCGAAACTGCTTTCTTT	CSANLDRTGGETAFF
TRBV25-1	TRBJ1-4	-	-	TGTGCCAGCAGCCAGGAAAAACTGTTTTTT	CASSQEKLFF
TRBV6-1	TRBJ1-5	-	-	TGTGCCAGTGGGCCTGGGGGACAGCCCCAGCATTTT	CASGPGGQPQHF
TRBV6-1	TRBJ1-5	TRBD1	few	TGTGCCAGCAGTGCGTCCCAGGGGGAGGAAGCGCCCCAGCATTTT	CASSASQGEEAPQHF
TRBV20-1	TRBJ1-6	-	few	TGCAGTGCTAGAGAGCGGGAAAATTCACCCCTCCACTTT	CSARERENSPLHF
TRBV6-1	TRBJ1-1	-	few	TGTGCCAGCAGTGTTGGAACCTTACTAGTGAACACTGAAGCTTTCTTT	CASSVGTLLVNTEAFF
TRBV5-1	TRBJ2-7	-	-	TGCGCCAGCAGCATGGGACCCAATTCCTACGAGCAGTACTTC	CASSMGPNSYEQYF
TRBV5-4	TRBJ2-3	-	-	TGTGCCAGCACCCTAGACAGGACAGATACGCAGTATTTT	CASTLDRTDTQYF
TRBV7-2	TRBJ2-3	TRBD2	-	TGTGCCAGCAGCCTAGCGGGAGGCACCACAGATACGCAGTATTTT	CASSLAGGTTDTQYF
TRBV5-4	TRBJ2-5	-	-	TGTGCCAGCAGCGACTGGCACGTCGAGACCCAGTACTTC	CASSDWHVETQYF
TRBV19	TRBJ1-2	TRBD1	-	TGTGCCAGTAGTAAGGACAGGGGTAGTGGCTACACCTTC	CASSKDRGSGYTF
TRBV27	TRBJ2-5	-	few	TGTGCCAGCAGTTTATGGAGGGGTTCGGAGACCCAGTACTTC	CASSLWRGSETQYF
TRBV7-6	TRBJ2-3	TRBD2	-	TGTGCCAGCAGCTTAGACGGTAGCGGGGGGCGGGATACGCAGTATTTT	CASSLDGSGGRDTQYF
TRBV28	TRBJ1-2	-	-	TGTGCCAGCAGCATAACAGGGCTGGACTATGGCTACACCTTC	CASSITGLDYGYTF
TRBV20-1	TRBJ1-2	-	-	TGCAGTGCTATCCGAATAGGGTATAATGGCTACACCTTC	CSAIRIGYNGYTF
TRBV6-2/TRBV6-3	TRBJ2-5	TRBD2	few	TGTGCCACCGGAGGACTAGCGGGGGGTAACCAGTACTTC	CATGGLAGGNQYF
TRBV7-2	TRBJ2-1	TRBD2	-	TGTGCCAGCAGCTCGACTAGCGGGAGATATGAGCAGTTCTTC	CASSSTSGRYEQFF
TRBV27	TRBJ2-6	-	-	TGTGCCAGCAGTTTAACCTCCGGGGCCAACGTCCTGACTTTC	CASSLTSGANVLTF